The 16 T cell receptor beta chains listed next were all sequenced from one sample in a study of T-cell memory formation after mild COVID-19. TCRdb analysed the 5' RACE reads with MiXCR anew, one entry per CDR3 protein. The sample carries around 410,000 distinct CDR3 sequences, less than 25% recorded once. The sequenced sample was PBMCs or a T cell subset sorted from them (not recorded which). The receptor set was obtained from an adult woman who had mild COVID-19 (a few samples of this study predate the infection). Cell type and time point are not known.

The rearrangement joins TRBV20-1 to TRBJ1-1; weak D call: TRBD1 (6 bases). Trimming took 5 bases from V and 7 from J, leaving 14 bases between them. The CDR3 loop spans 12 amino acids. Germline lookup yields CDR1 DFQATT and CDR2 SNEGSKA (reference sequence). CDR3 sequence (DNA): TGCAGTGCTTTAGGGGGGGCGGTTGAAGCTTTCTTT. The encoded protein is CSALGGAVEAFF.

This chain uses TRBV10-1 with TRBJ2-6; D may be TRBD2 (5 bases). CDR1 and CDR2 (germline): WNHNN, SYGVQD (reference sequence). This CDR3 region has 18 residues. V was pared by 4 bases and J by 0 bases, with 16 bases between. CDR3 sequence (DNA): TGCGCCAGCAGTGGTGGAGGCCTAGGTCCCTCTGGGGCCAACGTCCTGACTTTC. Translating it yields CASSGGGLGPSGANVLTF.

V is TRBV7-8 and J is TRBJ2-1, with D possibly TRBD2 on 5 matching bases. Germline CDR1 is SGHVS and CDR2 is FQNEAQ. With 5 bases removed from V and 2 bases from J, the gap between germline ends came to 13 bases. The CDR3 is 15 amino acids. The CDR3 bases are TGTGCCAGCAGCCCGGTGAGCGGCCCCTACAATGAGCAGTTCTTC. Its protein is CASSPVSGPYNEQFF.

This clonotype was observed many times. The chain couples TRBV5-1 to TRBJ2-3; weak D call: TRBD2 (7 bases). Germline CDR1 reads SGHRS; CDR2 reads YFSETQ. The CDR3 totals 14 residues. V was cut by 5 bases and J by 4 bases, with 14 bases left in between. The CDR3 nucleotides read TGCGCCAGCAGGTCGCAGGGGAGGGCAGATACGCAGTATTTT. Protein product: CASRSQGRADTQYF.

This chain connects TRBV20-1 to TRBJ2-1; the D gene is possibly TRBD2 (6 bases). The CDR3 spans 16 residues. Germline V gene sequence: CDR1 DFQATT, CDR2 SNEGSKA (reference sequence). Between the trimmed V and J ends, which lost 1 base and 4 bases, there was a span of 17 bases. CDR3 coding DNA: TGCAGTGCTAGAGTCAAATACGGGACTTCTTACAATGAGCAGTTCTTC. Amino acids: CSARVKYGTSYNEQFF.

This clonotype was counted many times. This chain joins TRBV7-2 and TRBJ1-2, with TRBD1 as a possible D gene (6 bases). V shed 0 bases and J shed 5 bases, with 13 bases lying between them. Germline CDR1 and CDR2: SGHTA and FQGNSA. The CDR3 is 15 amino acids. The CDR3 reads CASSLAGAGQYGYTF. The CDR3 DNA sequence: TGTGCCAGCAGCTTAGCGGGGGCGGGGCAGTATGGCTACACCTTC.

The CDR3 is CASSVFGDREEQFF. CDR3 sequence (DNA): TGTGCCAGCAGCGTATTTGGGGACAGGGAAGAGCAGTTCTTC. The chain carries TRBV9 and TRBJ2-1; 9 bases agree with TRBD1. The germline V gene encodes CDR1 SGDLS and CDR2 YYNGEE. This CDR3 spans 14 amino acids. The V and J ends lost 1 base and 10 bases, in that order; junction bases with no gene match: 6. Full variable domain (outside the CDR3, taken from reference TRBV9 and TRBJ2-1): DSGVTQTPKHLITATGQRVTLRCSPRSGDLSVYWYQQSLDQGLQFLIQYYNGEERAKGNILERFSAQQFPDLHSELNLSSLELGDSALYFCASSVFGDREEQFFGPGTRLTVL.

This clonotype turned up a few times. The chain joins TRBV11-2 to TRBJ2-2, with 8 nucleotides matching TRBD2. In germline, CDR1 is SGHAT, CDR2 FQNNGV. V was pared by 5 bases and J by 2 bases, with 7 bases of the junction left unmatched. There are 16 residues in the CDR3. The CDR3 bases are TGTGCCAGCAGCCCAAGCGGGGGCCTAAACACCGGGGAGCTGTTTTTT. This gives the protein CASSPSGGLNTGELFF.

The CDR3 nucleotides read TGCAGTGTCAAAGGAGTTGGAGAGACCCAGTACTTC. Protein product: CSVKGVGETQYF. The rearrangement links TRBV20-1 to TRBJ2-5; D is uncertain. The CDR3 totals 12 residues. V gave up 7 bases and J gave up 4 bases, with 13 bases separating them. CDR1 is DFQATT, CDR2 SNEGSKA, per germline (reference sequence).

This clonotype was counted ten times or more. CDR3 region: CSARWRTSGDEQFF. The DNA for the CDR3 is TGCAGTGCTAGGTGGAGGACTAGCGGCGATGAGCAGTTCTTC. This sequence joins TRBV20-1 and TRBJ2-1; 10 bases align to TRBD2. In germline, CDR1 is DFQATT, CDR2 SNEGSKA (reference sequence). Trimming removed 3 bases from V and 8 bases from J; junction bases left unmatched: 7. The CDR3 has 14 amino acids.

The table lists this clonotype with many counts. The rearrangement joins TRBV12-3 or TRBV12-4 to TRBJ2-5, with 7 bases aligning to TRBD2. The trim removed 5 bases at V and 2 bases at J, leaving 8 bases unmatched. CDR3 length: 15 amino acids. CDR3 nucleotide sequence: TGTGCCAGCAGTCTCCAAGCGGGGTCACAAGAGACCCAGTACTTC. This encodes CASSLQAGSQETQYF.

This clonotype was seen only a few times. The chain combines TRBV5-1 with TRBJ2-3; TRBD2 is a possible D gene (6 bases). This CDR3 is 14 amino acids long. V was clipped by 4 bases and J by 1 base, with 10 bases between them. CDR1 is SGHRS and CDR2 is YFSETQ in the germline V gene. The DNA for the CDR3 is TGCGCCAGCAGCCCAGAGCGGGGCACAGATACGCAGTATTTT. Translated, it gives CASSPERGTDTQYF. Combining the CDR3 with reference TRBV5-1 and TRBJ2-3 gives the whole variable domain KAGVTQTPRYLIKTRGQQVTLSCSPISGHRSVSWYQQTPGQGLQFLFEYFSETQRNKGNFPGRFSGRQFSNSRSEMNVSTLELGDSALYLCASSPERGTDTQYFGPGTRLTVL.

This clonotype turned up a few times. The rearrangement links TRBV29-1 to TRBJ2-2, with 8 positions matching TRBD2. J lost 1 base, V lost 7 bases, and 2 bases had no gene match. Germline CDR1 and CDR2: SQVTM and ANQGSEA. The CDR3 runs to 13 residues. The CDR3 here is CSALAGNTGELFF. The CDR3, as DNA: TGCAGCGCTCTAGCGGGGAACACCGGGGAGCTGTTTTTT.

The rearrangement joins TRBV5-1 to TRBJ2-1, with TRBD1 identical over 7 bases. V shed 4 bases, J shed 4 bases, and the junction held 5 bases outside the gene matches. Germline V gene lookup returns CDR1 SGHRS and CDR2 YFSETQ. The CDR3 loop spans 14 amino acids. The CDR3 nucleotides read TGCGCCAGCAGCGCCCCGGGACAGTACAATGAGCAGTTCTTC. Translated, it gives CASSAPGQYNEQFF.

The sample holds many counts of this clonotype. This chain joins TRBV29-1 and TRBJ2-3; possible D gene TRBD1, 5 bases. The CDR3 extends over 13 amino acids. Trimming removed 1 base at V and 6 bases at J, with 11 bases between. Germline CDR1 is SQVTM and CDR2 is ANQGSEA. CDR3 residues: CSVEARVGDTQYF. The CDR3 DNA follows: TGCAGCGTTGAAGCCAGGGTCGGGGATACGCAGTATTTT.

The J gene is TRBJ2-3, the V gene TRBV4-2, with a tentative D call TRBD1 (6 bases). V lost 4 bases and J 9 bases, leaving 20 bases between the germline ends. This CDR3 region has 15 residues. CDR1 and CDR2 from the germline V gene are LGHNA and YNFKEQ. The CDR3 region has the DNA TGTGCCAGCAGCCGGGCAGGGGCCCAAGAGGAGACGCAGTATTTT. It is translated as CASSRAGAQEETQYF.